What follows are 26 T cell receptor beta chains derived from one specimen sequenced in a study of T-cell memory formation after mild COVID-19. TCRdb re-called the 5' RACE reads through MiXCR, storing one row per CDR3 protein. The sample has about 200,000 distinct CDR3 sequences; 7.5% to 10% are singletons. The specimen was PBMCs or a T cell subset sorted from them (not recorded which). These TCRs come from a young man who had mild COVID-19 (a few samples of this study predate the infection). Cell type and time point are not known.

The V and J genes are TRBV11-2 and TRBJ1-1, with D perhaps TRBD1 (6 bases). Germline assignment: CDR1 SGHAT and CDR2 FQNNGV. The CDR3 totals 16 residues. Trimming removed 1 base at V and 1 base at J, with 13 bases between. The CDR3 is CASSLAGGAGNTEAFF. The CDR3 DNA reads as TGTGCCAGCAGCTTAGCCGGGGGCGCGGGGAACACTGAAGCTTTCTTT.

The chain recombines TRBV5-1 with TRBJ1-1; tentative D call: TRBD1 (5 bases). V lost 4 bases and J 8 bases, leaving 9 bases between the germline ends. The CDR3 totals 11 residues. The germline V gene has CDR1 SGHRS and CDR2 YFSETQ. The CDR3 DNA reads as TGCGCCAGCAGCACTGGGGGGGAAGCTTTCTTT. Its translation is CASSTGGEAFF.

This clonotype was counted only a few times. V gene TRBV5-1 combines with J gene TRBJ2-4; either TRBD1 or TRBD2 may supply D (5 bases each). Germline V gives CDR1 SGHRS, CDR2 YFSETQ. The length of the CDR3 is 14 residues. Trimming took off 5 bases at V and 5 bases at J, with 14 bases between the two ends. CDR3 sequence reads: CASRFGTDQNIQYF. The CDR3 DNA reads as TGCGCCAGCAGGTTTGGGACGGACCAAAACATTCAGTACTTC.

The DNA for the CDR3 is TGTGCCAGCAGCAAAGAGGCGATGGACAGAAGCTCCTACGAGCAGTACGTC. It translates to CASSKEAMDRSSYEQYV. This chain connects TRBV21-1 to TRBJ2-7. TRBV21-1 represents a pseudogene. This CDR3 region has 17 residues.

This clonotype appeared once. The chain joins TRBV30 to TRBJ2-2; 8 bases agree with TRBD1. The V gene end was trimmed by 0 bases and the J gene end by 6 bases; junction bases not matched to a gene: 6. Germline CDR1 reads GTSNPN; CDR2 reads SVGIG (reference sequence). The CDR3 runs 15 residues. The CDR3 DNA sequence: TGTGCCTGGAGTGTACCGGACAGGGAGGCCGGGGAGCTGTTTTTT. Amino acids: CAWSVPDREAGELFF.

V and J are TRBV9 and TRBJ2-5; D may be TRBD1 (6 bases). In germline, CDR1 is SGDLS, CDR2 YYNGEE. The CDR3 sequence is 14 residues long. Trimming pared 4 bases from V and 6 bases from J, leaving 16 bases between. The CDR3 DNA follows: TGTGCCAGCAGCCCGGTAACACAGGGAAAGACCCAGTACTTC. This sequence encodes CASSPVTQGKTQYF.

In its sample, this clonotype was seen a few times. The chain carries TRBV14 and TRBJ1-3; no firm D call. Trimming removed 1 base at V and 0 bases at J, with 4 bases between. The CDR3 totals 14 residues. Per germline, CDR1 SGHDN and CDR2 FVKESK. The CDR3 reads CASSQGTSGNTIYF. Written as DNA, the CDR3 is TGTGCCAGCAGCCAAGGGACCTCTGGAAACACCATATATTTT.

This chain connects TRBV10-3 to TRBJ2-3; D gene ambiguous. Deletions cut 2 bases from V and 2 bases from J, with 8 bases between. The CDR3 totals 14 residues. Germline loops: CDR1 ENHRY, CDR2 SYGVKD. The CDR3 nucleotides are TGTGCCATCAGTGAGAGGGCGGACACAGATACGCAGTATTTT. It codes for CAISERADTDTQYF.

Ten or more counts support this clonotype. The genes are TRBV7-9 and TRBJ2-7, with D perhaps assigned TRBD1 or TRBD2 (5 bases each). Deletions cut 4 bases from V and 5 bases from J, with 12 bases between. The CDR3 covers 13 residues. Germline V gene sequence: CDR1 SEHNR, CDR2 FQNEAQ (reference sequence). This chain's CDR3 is CASSSRGVHEQYF. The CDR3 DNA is TGTGCCAGCAGCTCTCGGGGCGTCCACGAGCAGTACTTC.

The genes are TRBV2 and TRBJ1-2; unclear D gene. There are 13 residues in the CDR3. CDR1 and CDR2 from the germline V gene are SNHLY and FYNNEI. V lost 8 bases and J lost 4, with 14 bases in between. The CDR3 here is CASGQNPTYGYTF. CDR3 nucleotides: TGTGCCAGCGGGCAGAATCCGACCTATGGCTACACCTTC.

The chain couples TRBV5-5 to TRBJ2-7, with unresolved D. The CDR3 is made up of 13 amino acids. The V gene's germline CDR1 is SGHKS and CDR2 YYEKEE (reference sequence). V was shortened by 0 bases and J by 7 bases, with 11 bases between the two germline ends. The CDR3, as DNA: TGTGCCAGCAGCTTGGTCTCGTTTGGGGAGCAGTACGTC. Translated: CASSLVSFGEQYV.

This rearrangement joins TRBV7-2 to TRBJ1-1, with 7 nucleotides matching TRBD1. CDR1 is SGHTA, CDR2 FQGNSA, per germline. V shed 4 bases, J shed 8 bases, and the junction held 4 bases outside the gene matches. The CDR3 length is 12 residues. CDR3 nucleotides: TGTGCCAGCAGCTCAAGGACAGGAGAAGCTTTCTTT. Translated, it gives CASSSRTGEAFF.

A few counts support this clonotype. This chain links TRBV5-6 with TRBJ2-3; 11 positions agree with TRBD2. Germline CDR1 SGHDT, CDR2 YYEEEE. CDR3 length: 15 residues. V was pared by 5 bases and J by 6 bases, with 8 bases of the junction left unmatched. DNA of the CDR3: TGTGCCAGCAGAAGTAGCGGGGGGGCCTGGGATACGCAGTATTTT. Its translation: CASRSSGGAWDTQYF.

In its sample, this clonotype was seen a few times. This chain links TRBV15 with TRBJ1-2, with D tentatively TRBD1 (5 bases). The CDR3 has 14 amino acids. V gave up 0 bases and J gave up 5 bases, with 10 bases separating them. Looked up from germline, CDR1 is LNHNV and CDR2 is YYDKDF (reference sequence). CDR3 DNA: TGTGCCACCAGCAGAGATCGGGGACGGTATGGCTACACCTTC. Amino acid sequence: CATSRDRGRYGYTF.

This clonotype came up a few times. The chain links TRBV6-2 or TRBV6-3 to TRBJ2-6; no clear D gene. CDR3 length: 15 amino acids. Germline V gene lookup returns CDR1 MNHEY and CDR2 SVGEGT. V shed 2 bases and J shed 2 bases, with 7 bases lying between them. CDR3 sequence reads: CASSYHDTGANVLTF. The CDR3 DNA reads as TGTGCCAGCAGTTACCACGACACTGGGGCCAACGTCCTGACTTTC.

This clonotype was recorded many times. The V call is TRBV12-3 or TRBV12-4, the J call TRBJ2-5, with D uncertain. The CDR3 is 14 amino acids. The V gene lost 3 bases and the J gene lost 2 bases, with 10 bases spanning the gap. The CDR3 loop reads CASSFDGKQETQYF. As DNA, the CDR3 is TGTGCCAGCAGTTTCGACGGAAAGCAAGAGACCCAGTACTTC.

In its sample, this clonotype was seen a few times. The CDR3 DNA follows: TGTGCCAGCAGCCCAGTGGTGGAGCGCGGCCAGTACTTC. Encoded protein: CASSPVVERGQYF. This chain joins TRBV7-9 and TRBJ2-5; no firm D call. The CDR3 covers 13 residues. CDR1 is SEHNR, CDR2 FQNEAQ, per germline (reference sequence). Trimming took 5 bases from V and 10 from J, leaving 17 bases between them.

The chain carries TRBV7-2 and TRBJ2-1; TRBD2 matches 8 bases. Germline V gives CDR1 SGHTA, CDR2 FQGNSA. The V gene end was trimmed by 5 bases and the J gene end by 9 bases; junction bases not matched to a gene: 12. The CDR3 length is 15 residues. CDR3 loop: CASSPVGTRQGEQFF. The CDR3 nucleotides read TGTGCCAGCAGCCCAGTAGGGACTAGGCAGGGTGAGCAGTTCTTC.

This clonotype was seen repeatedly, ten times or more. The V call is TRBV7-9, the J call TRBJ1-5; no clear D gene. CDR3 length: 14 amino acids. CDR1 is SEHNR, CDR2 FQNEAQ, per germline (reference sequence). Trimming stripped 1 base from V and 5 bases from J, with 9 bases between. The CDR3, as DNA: TGTGCCAGCAGCTTAGGGCAGGACCATCAGCCCCAGCATTTT. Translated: CASSLGQDHQPQHF.

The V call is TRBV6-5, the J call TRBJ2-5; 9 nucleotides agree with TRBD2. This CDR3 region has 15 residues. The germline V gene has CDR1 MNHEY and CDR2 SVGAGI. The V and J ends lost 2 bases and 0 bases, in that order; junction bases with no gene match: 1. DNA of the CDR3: TGTGCCAGCAGTTACCTAGCGGGGAACCAAGAGACCCAGTACTTC. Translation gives CASSYLAGNQETQYF.

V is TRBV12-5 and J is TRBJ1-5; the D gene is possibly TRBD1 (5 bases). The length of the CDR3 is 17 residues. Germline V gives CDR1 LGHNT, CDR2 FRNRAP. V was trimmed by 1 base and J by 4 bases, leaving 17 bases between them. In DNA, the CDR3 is TGTGCTAGTGGTTTGGGCAAGGGGAAAGTAGATAATCAGCCCCAGCATTTT. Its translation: CASGLGKGKVDNQPQHF.

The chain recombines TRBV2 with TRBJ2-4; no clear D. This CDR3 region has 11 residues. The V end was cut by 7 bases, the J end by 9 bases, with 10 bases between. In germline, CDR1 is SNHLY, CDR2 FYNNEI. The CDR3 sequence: CASTRSGIQYF. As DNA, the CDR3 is TGTGCCAGCACCCGATCGGGCATTCAGTACTTC.

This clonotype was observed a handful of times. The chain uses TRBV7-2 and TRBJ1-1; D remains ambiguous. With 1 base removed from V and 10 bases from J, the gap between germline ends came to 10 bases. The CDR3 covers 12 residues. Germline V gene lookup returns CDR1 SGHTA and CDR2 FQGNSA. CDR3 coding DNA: TGTGCCAGCAGCTTAGTAGCAAGGTTAGCTTTCTTT. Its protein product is CASSLVARLAFF.

DNA for the CDR3: TGCGCCAGCAGCTTGGAGGGACAGAGTTTCACAGATACGCAGTATTTT. Residues: CASSLEGQSFTDTQYF. The V and J genes are TRBV5-1 and TRBJ2-3, with TRBD1 matching 7 bases. The CDR3 has 16 residues. Germline assignment: CDR1 SGHRS and CDR2 YFSETQ. V shed 0 bases, J shed 2 bases, and the junction held 6 bases outside the gene matches.

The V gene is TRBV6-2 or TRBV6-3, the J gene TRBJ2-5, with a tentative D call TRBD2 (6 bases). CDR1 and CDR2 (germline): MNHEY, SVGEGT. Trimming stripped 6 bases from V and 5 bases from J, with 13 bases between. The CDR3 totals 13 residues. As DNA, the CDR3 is TGTGCCAGCAGAAAAACTAGCCGTGAGACCCAGTACTTC. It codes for CASRKTSRETQYF.

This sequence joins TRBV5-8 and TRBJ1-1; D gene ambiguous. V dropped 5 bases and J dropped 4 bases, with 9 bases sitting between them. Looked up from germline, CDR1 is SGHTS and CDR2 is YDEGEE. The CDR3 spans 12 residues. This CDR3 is CASSYQFTEAFF. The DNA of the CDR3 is TGTGCCAGCAGTTACCAGTTCACTGAAGCTTTCTTT.